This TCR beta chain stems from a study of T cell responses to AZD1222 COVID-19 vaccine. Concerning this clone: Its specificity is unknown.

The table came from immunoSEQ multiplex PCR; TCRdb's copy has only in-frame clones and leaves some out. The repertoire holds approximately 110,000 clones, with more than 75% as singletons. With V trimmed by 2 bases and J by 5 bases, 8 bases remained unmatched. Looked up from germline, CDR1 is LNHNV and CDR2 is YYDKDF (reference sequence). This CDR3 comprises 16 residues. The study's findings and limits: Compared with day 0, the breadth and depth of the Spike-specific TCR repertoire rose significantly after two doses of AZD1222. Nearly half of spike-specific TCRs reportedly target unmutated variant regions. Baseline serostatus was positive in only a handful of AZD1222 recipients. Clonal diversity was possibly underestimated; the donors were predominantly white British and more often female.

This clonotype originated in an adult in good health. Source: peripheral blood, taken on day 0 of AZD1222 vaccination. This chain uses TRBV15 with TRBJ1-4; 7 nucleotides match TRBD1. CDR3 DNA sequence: TGTGCCACCAGCAGACTTTCGACAGGGCGAAATGAAAAACTGTTTTTT. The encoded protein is CATSRLSTGRNEKLFF. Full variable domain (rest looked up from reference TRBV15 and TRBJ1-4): DAMVIQNPRYQVTQFGKPVTLSCSQTLNHNVMYWYQQKSSQAPKLLFHYYDKDFNNEADTPDNFQSRRPNTSFCFLDIRSPGLGDTAMYLCATSRLSTGRNEKLFFGSGTQLSVL.